This entry lists 7 T cell receptor beta chains sequenced from one sample in a study of blood T cell repertoires in COVID-19. Profiling relied on immunoSEQ multiplex PCR, and the TCRdb table lists in-frame clones only, not all of them. Here the sample spans fewer than 250,000 clones, more than 80% being singletons. Specimen: PBMCs or T cells enriched from blood (not recorded which). The receptors derive from a woman younger than 30 who had recovered from COVID-19.

CDR3 region: CASRRTSGGYNEQFF. The CDR3 DNA reads as TGTGCCAGCAGACGAACTAGCGGGGGCTACAATGAGCAGTTCTTC. The genes are TRBV3-1 (or the pseudogene TRBV3-2) and TRBJ2-1; TRBD2 matches at 11 bases. The J segment lost 3 bases and the V segment lost 6 bases, leaving 4 bases of the junction unmatched. Germline V lookup: CDR1 LGHDT, CDR2 YNNKEL (reference sequence). CDR3 size: 15 residues.

This chain uses TRBV10-2 with TRBJ2-1, with D perhaps TRBD2 (7 bases). Germline CDR1 is WSHSY and CDR2 is SAAADI. The germline V and J ends were trimmed by 7 bases and 8 bases, with 18 bases remaining between them. The CDR3 totals 14 residues. CDR3 DNA: TGCGCCAGCAACCCCGGAGACGGGGGGCATGAGCAGTTCTTC. The encoded protein is CASNPGDGGHEQFF.

This chain connects TRBV5-6 to TRBJ2-3, with a tentative D call TRBD2 (6 bases). Trimming left V 2 bases short and J 3 bases short, with 19 bases between. Germline CDR1 reads SGHDT; CDR2 reads YYEEEE. This CDR3 comprises 17 residues. The chain's CDR3 is CASSFLPGPRGTDTQYF. CDR3 in DNA: TGTGCCAGCAGCTTTCTTCCGGGACCGCGGGGAACAGATACGCAGTATTTT.

This sequence joins TRBV29-1 and TRBJ2-1; TRBD2 agrees at 8 bases. This CDR3 spans 15 amino acids. V lost 4 bases, J lost 8 bases, and 13 bases stayed unmatched. CDR1 SQVTM and CDR2 ANQGSEA come from the germline V gene. The CDR3 loop is CSVGAGTSFVYEQFF. CDR3 DNA: TGCAGCGTTGGCGCCGGGACTAGTTTTGTCTATGAGCAGTTCTTC.

The chain combines TRBV7-6 with TRBJ2-1, with 13 bases fitting TRBD2. Losses at the gene ends were 5 bases for V and 10 bases for J; bases not matched to a gene: 8. Germline CDR1 is SGHVS and CDR2 is FNYEAQ. The CDR3 covers 15 residues. DNA of the CDR3: TGTGCCAGCAGCCGGGGGACTAGCGGGGTTGGCGAGCAGTTCTTC. This encodes CASSRGTSGVGEQFF.

As DNA, the CDR3 is TGTGCCAGCAGCTCACGGGGACAGCCCAACACCGGGGAGCTGTTTTTT. It yields the protein CASSSRGQPNTGELFF. The chain joins TRBV13 to TRBJ2-2, with 7 bases aligning to TRBD1. J gave up 2 bases and V 4 bases, and 7 bases lay outside the gene matches. CDR1 and CDR2 from the germline V gene are PRHDT and FYEKMQ (reference sequence). The CDR3 runs to 16 residues.

The V gene is TRBV28, the J gene TRBJ2-1; D is possibly TRBD1 (5 bases). The germline gives CDR1 MDHEN, CDR2 SYDVKM. V was cut by 5 bases and J by 9 bases, with 20 bases left in between. The CDR3 is 15 amino acids. CDR3 sequence reads: CASSPGAGRWVEQFF. The DNA of the CDR3 is TGTGCCAGCAGTCCTGGGGCAGGCCGATGGGTTGAGCAGTTCTTC.